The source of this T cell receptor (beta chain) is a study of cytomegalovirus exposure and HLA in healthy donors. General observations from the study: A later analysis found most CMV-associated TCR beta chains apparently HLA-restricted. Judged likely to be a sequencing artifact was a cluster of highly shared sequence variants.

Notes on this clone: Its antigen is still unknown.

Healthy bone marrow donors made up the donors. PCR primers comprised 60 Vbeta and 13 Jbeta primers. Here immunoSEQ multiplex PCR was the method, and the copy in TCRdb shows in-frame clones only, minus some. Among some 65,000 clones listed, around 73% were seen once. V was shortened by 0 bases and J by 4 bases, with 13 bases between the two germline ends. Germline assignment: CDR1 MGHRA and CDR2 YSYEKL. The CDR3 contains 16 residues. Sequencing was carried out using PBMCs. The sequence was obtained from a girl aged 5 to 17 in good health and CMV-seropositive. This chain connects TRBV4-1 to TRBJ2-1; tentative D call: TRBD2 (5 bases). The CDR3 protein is CASSQDKLVPYNEQFF. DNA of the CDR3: TGCGCCAGCAGCCAAGATAAACTAGTACCTTACAATGAGCAGTTCTTC.